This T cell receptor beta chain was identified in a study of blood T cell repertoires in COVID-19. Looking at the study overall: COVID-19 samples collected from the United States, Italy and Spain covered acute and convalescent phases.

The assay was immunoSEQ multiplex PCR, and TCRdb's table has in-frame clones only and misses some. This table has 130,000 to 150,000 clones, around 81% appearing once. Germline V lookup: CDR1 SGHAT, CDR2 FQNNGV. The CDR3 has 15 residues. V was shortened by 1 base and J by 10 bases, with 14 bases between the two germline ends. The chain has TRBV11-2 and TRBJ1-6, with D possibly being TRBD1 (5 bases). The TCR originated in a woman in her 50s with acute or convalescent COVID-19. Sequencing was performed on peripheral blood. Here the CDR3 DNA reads TGTGCCAGCAGCTTAGCCCAGGGATCGGGCTCACCCCTCCACTTT. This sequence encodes CASSLAQGSGSPLHF.